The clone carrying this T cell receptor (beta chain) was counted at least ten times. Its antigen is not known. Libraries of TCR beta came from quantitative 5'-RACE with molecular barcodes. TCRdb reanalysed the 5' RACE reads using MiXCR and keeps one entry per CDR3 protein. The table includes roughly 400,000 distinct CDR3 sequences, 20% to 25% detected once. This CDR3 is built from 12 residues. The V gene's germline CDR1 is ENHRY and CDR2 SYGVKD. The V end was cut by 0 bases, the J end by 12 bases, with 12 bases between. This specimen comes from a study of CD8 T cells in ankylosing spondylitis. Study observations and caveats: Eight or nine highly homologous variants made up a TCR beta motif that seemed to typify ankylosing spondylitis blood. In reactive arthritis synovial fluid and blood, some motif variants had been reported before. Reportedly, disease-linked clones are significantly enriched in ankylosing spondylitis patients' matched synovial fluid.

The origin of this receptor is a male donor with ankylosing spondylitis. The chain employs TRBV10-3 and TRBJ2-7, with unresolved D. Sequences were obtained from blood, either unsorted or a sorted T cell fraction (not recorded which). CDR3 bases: TGTGCCATCAGTGAGTCTCCTCGATTTCGGTACTTC. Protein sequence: CAISESPRFRYF.